One and the same sample provided the 16 T cell receptor beta chains below, sequenced in a study of T cell changes during pregnancy in multiple sclerosis. Clones were sequenced by immunoSEQ multiplex PCR, and TCRdb holds only the in-frame ones, with some missing. The repertoire holds around 30,000 clones, with 90% to 95% as singletons. The specimen was CD8+ T cells from peripheral blood mononuclear cells, collected before pregnancy. The receptors derive from a female donor with multiple sclerosis, enrolled in a pregnancy study.

V and J are TRBV4-1 and TRBJ1-5, with D perhaps TRBD1 (5 bases). This CDR3 spans 14 amino acids. V lost 1 base and J lost 7, with 11 bases in between. CDR1 and CDR2 from the germline V gene are MGHRA and YSYEKL. The CDR3, as DNA: TGCGCCAGCAGCCAAGGGGGCGTGGGACAGCCCCAGCATTTT. As protein: CASSQGGVGQPQHF.

The chain uses TRBV6-1 and TRBJ2-7; TRBD2 might be the D (5 bases). V was cut by 9 bases and J by 3 bases, with 9 bases left in between. Germline lookup yields CDR1 MNHNS and CDR2 SASEGT. The length of the CDR3 is 11 residues. The CDR3 sequence: CARRRGYEQYF. The CDR3 nucleotides are TGTGCCAGGCGTCGGGGCTACGAGCAGTACTTC.

This chain uses TRBV19 with TRBJ2-2; 7 bases agree with TRBD2. The trim removed 5 bases at V and 4 bases at J, leaving 7 bases unmatched. The germline V gene encodes CDR1 LNHDA and CDR2 SQIVND (reference sequence). The CDR3 totals 15 residues. The CDR3 bases are TGTGCCAGTAGTTCCCTCAGGGAGGGCACCGGGGAGCTGTTTTTT. This sequence encodes CASSSLREGTGELFF.

The V and J genes are TRBV30 and TRBJ1-1; D not resolved. Trimming took off 4 bases at V and 0 bases at J, with 9 bases between the two ends. CDR3 length: 13 amino acids. The V gene's germline CDR1 is GTSNPN and CDR2 SVGIG (reference sequence). CDR3 DNA: TGTGCCTGGAATCCGGTCCTGAACACTGAAGCTTTCTTT. This encodes CAWNPVLNTEAFF. The entire variable domain, with the rest obtained from reference TRBV30 and TRBJ1-1, is as follows: SQTIHQWPATLVQPVGSPLSLECTVEGTSNPNLYWYRQAAGRGLQLLFYSVGIGQISSEVPQNLSASRPQDRQFILSSKKLLLSDSGFYLCAWNPVLNTEAFFGQGTRLTVV.

This clone was detected only once. The chain uses TRBV28 and TRBJ2-7; possible D gene TRBD1, 5 bases. Trimming removed 2 bases at V and 2 bases at J, with 10 bases between. Germline-derived CDR1 and CDR2 are MDHEN and SYDVKM. CDR3 length: 14 amino acids. The CDR3 reads CASSLTQDTYEQYF. CDR3 DNA sequence: TGTGCCAGCAGTTTAACCCAGGACACCTACGAGCAGTACTTC.

The gene calls are TRBV19 and TRBJ1-1, with 9 bases matching TRBD1. Trimming removed 5 bases from V and 1 base from J; junction bases left unmatched: 5. The CDR3 loop spans 15 amino acids. Germline-derived CDR1 and CDR2 are LNHDA and SQIVND (reference sequence). The chain's CDR3 is CASSPGQGWNTEAFF. Written as DNA, the CDR3 is TGTGCCAGTAGTCCGGGACAGGGTTGGAACACTGAAGCTTTCTTT.

This rearrangement joins TRBV9 to TRBJ2-1, with TRBD1 matching over 8 bases. The CDR3 contains 15 residues. From germline, CDR1 is SGDLS and CDR2 YYNGEE. V shed 0 bases and J 6 bases; nucleotides not matched to a gene: 5. CDR3 sequence: CASSVGQGPFNEQFF. CDR3 DNA sequence: TGTGCCAGCAGCGTAGGACAGGGGCCGTTCAATGAGCAGTTCTTC.

CDR3 DNA: TGTGCCAGCAGCTTCCAATCCCAGGGGTCTCGCAATGAGCAGTTCTTC. Protein: CASSFQSQGSRNEQFF. The rearrangement joins TRBV7-9 to TRBJ2-1; tentatively, D is TRBD1 (6 bases). The CDR3 loop spans 16 amino acids. Germline lookup yields CDR1 SEHNR and CDR2 FQNEAQ (reference sequence). V lost 3 bases and J 6 bases, leaving 18 bases between the germline ends.

The rearrangement uses TRBV5-4 and TRBJ2-2; 9 positions match TRBD1. The germline V gene encodes CDR1 SGHNT and CDR2 YYREEE (reference sequence). The CDR3 is 18 residues long. V was clipped by 2 bases and J by 4 bases; unmatched bases: 12. CDR3 loop: CASSFGTGIGMGTGELFF. CDR3 bases: TGTGCCAGCAGCTTCGGGACAGGGATTGGTATGGGCACCGGGGAGCTGTTTTTT.

The rearrangement joins TRBV27 to TRBJ2-1; D uncertain. V was cut by 3 bases and J by 12 bases, with 15 bases left in between. The CDR3 loop spans 13 amino acids. Per germline, CDR1 MNHEY and CDR2 SMNVEV (reference sequence). CDR3 loop: CASSLENDSWQFF. CDR3 nucleotide sequence: TGTGCCAGCAGTTTGGAGAATGATAGCTGGCAGTTCTTC.

The CDR3 coding sequence is TGTGCCTGGAGGACGGGACTAGGGGAGTGGGAGACCCAGTACTTC. This translates into CAWRTGLGEWETQYF. The chain joins TRBV30 to TRBJ2-5; 8 positions match TRBD2. This CDR3 has 15 amino acids. V shed 3 bases and J 5 bases; nucleotides not matched to a gene: 11. CDR1 is GTSNPN, CDR2 SVGIG, per germline (reference sequence).

The chain carries TRBV7-7 and TRBJ1-2; weak D call: TRBD1 (6 bases). This CDR3 comprises 13 residues. Germline V CDR1 and CDR2: SSHAT, FNYEAQ (reference sequence). Trimming cost V 5 bases and J 8 bases, with 15 bases left between them. In DNA form, the CDR3 reads TGTGCCAGCAGCGTCAGGGGTGAAGGCGGCTACACCTTC. Its translation: CASSVRGEGGYTF.

The V call is TRBV5-4, the J call TRBJ2-1; 10 bases match TRBD1. Germline values: CDR1 SGHNT, CDR2 YYREEE (reference sequence). This CDR3 has 17 amino acids. Germline trimming cut 0 bases from V and 5 bases from J; bases unmatched to any gene: 8. Written as DNA, the CDR3 is TGTGCCAGCAGCTTGGTGGGACAGGGGCTTGGGGACAATGAGCAGTTCTTC. Its protein is CASSLVGQGLGDNEQFF.

The chain combines TRBV29-1 with TRBJ2-1; TRBD1 might be the D (5 bases). CDR1 and CDR2 from the germline V gene are SQVTM and ANQGSEA. The CDR3 has 13 amino acids. The germline V and J ends were trimmed by 6 bases and 5 bases, with 14 bases remaining between them. The chain's CDR3 is CSVLRVNDNEQFF. The CDR3 DNA sequence: TGCAGCGTCCTCAGGGTCAACGACAATGAGCAGTTCTTC.

J is TRBJ2-1 and V is TRBV4-3; D may be TRBD2 (6 bases). CDR1 is LGHNA, CDR2 YSLEER, per germline. V lost 1 base and J lost 8, with 12 bases in between. This CDR3 region has 14 residues. The CDR3 nucleotides read TGCGCCAGCAGCCAAGTGACCGGGGAGGATGAGCAGTTCTTC. It translates to CASSQVTGEDEQFF.

The chain uses TRBV18 and TRBJ1-5; D is possibly TRBD1 (5 bases). V was clipped by 5 bases and J by 2 bases, with 10 bases between them. Germline values: CDR1 KGHSH, CDR2 LQKENI. The CDR3 has 14 residues. For the CDR3, the DNA is TGTGCCAGCTCATCTGACAGTCGCAATCAGCCCCAGCATTTT. Protein sequence: CASSSDSRNQPQHF. Based on the CDR3 plus reference TRBV18 and TRBJ1-5, the full variable domain is NAGVMQNPRHLVRRRGQEARLRCSPMKGHSHVYWYRQLPEEGLKFMVYLQKENIIDESGMPKERFSAEFPKEGPSILRIQQVVRGDSAAYFCASSSDSRNQPQHFGDGTRLSIL.